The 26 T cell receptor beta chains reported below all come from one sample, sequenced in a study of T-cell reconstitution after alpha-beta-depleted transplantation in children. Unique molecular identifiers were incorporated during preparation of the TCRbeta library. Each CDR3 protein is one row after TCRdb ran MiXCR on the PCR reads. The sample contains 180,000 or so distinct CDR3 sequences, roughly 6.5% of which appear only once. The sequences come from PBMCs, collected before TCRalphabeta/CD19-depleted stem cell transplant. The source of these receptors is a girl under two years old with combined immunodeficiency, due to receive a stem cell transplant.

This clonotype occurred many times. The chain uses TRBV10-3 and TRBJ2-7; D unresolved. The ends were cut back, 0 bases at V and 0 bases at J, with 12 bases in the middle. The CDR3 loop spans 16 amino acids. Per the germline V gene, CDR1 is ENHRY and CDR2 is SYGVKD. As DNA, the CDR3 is TGTGCCATCAGTGAGTCGGCGAGCTCCCCCTCCTACGAGCAGTACTTC. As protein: CAISESASSPSYEQYF.

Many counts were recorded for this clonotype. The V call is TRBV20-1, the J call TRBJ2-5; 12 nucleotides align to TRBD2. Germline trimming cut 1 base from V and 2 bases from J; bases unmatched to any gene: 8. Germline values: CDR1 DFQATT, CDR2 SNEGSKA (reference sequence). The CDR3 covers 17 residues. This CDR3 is CSARVPSGGVQQETQYF. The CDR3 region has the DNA TGCAGTGCTAGAGTCCCTAGCGGGGGGGTTCAACAAGAGACCCAGTACTTC.

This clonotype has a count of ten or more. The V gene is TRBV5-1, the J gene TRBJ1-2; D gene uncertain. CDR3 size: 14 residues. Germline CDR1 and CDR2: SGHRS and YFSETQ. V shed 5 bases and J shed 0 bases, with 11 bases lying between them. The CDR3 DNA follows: TGCGCCAGCAGTGCTGGAGGCGCTAACTATGGCTACACCTTC. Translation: CASSAGGANYGYTF.

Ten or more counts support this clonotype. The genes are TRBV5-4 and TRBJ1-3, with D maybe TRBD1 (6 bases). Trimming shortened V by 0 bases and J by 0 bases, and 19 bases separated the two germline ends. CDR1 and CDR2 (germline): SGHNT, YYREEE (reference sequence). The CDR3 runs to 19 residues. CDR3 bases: TGTGCCAGCAGCTTGGTAGACAGGTCCTTTTCTAGCTCTGGAAACACCATATATTTT. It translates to CASSLVDRSFSSSGNTIYF.

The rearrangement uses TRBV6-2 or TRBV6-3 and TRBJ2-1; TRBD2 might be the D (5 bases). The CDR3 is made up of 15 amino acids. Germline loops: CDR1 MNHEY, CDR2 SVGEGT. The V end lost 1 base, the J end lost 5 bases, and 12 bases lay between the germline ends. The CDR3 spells CASSYLYDYNNEQFF. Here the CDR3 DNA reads TGTGCCAGCAGTTACTTGTACGACTACAACAATGAGCAGTTCTTC.

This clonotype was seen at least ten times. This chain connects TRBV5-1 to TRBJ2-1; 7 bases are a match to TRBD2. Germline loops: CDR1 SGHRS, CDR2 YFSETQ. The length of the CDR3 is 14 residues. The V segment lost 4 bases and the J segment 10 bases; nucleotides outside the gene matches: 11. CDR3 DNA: TGCGCCAGCAGCCCTAGGGCGGGAGCTTGGGAGCAGTTCTTC. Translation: CASSPRAGAWEQFF.

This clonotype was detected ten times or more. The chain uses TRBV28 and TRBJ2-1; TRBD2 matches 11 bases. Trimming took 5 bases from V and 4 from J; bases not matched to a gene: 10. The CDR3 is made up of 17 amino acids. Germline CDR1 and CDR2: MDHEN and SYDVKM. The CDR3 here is CASSILAGGLLYNEQFF. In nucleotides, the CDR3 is TGTGCCAGCAGTATTCTAGCGGGAGGCCTTCTGTACAATGAGCAGTTCTTC.

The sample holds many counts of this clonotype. This CDR3 reads CASSFIEVEQFF. The CDR3 DNA reads TGTGCCAGCAGTTTCATCGAGGTAGAGCAGTTCTTC. The rearrangement uses TRBV12-3 or TRBV12-4 and TRBJ2-1; D not certain. V lost 3 bases, J lost 10 bases, and 10 bases lay in between. The CDR3 runs to 12 residues.

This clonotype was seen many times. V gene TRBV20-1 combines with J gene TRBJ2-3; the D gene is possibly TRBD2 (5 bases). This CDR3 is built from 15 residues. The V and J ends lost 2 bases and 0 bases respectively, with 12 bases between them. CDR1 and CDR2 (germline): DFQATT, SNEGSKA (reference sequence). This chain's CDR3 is CSARPAAPSTDTQYF. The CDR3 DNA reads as TGCAGTGCTAGACCAGCGGCCCCTAGCACAGATACGCAGTATTTT.

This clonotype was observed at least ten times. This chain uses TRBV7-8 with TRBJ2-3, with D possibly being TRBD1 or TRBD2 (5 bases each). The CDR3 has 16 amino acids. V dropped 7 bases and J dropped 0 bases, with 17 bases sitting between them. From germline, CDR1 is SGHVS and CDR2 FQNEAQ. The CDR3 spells CASTTPEGRSTDTQYF. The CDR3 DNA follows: TGTGCCAGCACCACCCCCGAGGGGCGTAGCACAGATACGCAGTATTTT.

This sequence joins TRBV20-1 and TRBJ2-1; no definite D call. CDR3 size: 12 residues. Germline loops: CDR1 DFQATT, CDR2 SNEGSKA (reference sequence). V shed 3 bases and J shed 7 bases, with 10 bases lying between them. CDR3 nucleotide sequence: TGCAGTGCTAGGATGGATCGGAATGAGCAGTTCTTC. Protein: CSARMDRNEQFF.

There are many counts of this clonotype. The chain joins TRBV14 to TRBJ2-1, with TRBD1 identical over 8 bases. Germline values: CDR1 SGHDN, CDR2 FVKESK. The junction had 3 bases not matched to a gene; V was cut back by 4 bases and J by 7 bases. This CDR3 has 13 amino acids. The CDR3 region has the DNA TGTGCCAGCAGCCTACAGGGGGGTAATGAGCAGTTCTTC. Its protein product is CASSLQGGNEQFF. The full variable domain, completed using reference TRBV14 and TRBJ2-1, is EAGVTQFPSHSVIEKGQTVTLRCDPISGHDNLYWYRRVMGKEIKFLLHFVKESKQDESGMPNNRFLAERTGGTYSTLKVQPAELEDSGVYFCASSLQGGNEQFFGPGTRLTVL.

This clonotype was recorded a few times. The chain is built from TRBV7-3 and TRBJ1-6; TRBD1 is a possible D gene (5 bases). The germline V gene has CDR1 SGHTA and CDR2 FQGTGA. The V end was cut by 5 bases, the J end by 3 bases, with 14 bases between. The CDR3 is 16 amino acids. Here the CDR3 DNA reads TGTGCCAGCAGCCTCAGGGCATTCAACTATAATTCACCCCTCCACTTT. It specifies CASSLRAFNYNSPLHF.

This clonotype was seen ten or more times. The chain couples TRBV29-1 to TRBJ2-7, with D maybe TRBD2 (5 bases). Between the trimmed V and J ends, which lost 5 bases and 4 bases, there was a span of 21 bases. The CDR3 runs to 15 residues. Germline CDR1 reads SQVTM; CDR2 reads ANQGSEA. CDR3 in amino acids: CSVLAGRTGIYEQYF. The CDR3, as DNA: TGCAGCGTTCTGGCGGGCAGGACCGGAATTTACGAGCAGTACTTC.

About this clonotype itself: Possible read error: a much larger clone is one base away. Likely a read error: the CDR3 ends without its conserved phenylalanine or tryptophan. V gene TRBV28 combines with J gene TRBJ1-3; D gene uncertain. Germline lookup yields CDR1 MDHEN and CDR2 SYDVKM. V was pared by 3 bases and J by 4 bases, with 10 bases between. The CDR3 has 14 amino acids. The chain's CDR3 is CASSFPRRGNTIYI. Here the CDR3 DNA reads TGTGCCAGCAGTTTCCCCAGGCGGGGAAACACCATATATATT.

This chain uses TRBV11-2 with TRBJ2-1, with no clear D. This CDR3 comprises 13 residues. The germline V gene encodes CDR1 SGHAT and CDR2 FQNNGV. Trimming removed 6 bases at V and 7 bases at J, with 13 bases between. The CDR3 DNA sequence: TGTGCCAGCAGTCATATAAGGCTGAATGAGCAGTTCTTC. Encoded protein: CASSHIRLNEQFF.

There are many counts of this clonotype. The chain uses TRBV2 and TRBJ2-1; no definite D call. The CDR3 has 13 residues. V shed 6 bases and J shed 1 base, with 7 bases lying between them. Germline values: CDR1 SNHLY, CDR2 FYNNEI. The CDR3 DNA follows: TGTGCCAGCAGGGGTAGGTCCTACAATGAGCAGTTCTTC. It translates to CASRGRSYNEQFF.

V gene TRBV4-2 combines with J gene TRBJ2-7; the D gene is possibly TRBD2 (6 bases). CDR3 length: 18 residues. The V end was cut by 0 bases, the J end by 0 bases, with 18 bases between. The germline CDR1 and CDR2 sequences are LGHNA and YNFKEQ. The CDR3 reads CASSQELARGILSYEQYF. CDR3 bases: TGTGCCAGCAGCCAAGAGTTGGCTCGGGGGATCCTCTCCTACGAGCAGTACTTC.

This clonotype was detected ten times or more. The CDR3 protein is CSVDRITDEQYF. DNA of the CDR3: TGCAGCGTTGATCGGATTACCGACGAGCAGTACTTC. The chain combines TRBV29-1 with TRBJ2-7; D call uncertain. The V end lost 3 bases, the J end lost 5 bases, and 11 bases lay between the germline ends. This CDR3 contains 12 residues. Per the germline V gene, CDR1 is SQVTM and CDR2 is ANQGSEA.

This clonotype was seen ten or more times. CDR3 DNA: TGCGCCAGCAGCTTGGCCTGGATTAGCGGGAGGGATGAGCAGTTCTTC. This translates into CASSLAWISGRDEQFF. The rearrangement uses TRBV5-1 and TRBJ2-1; 11 nucleotides align to TRBD2. The CDR3 length is 16 residues. V shed 0 bases and J 8 bases; nucleotides not matched to a gene: 7. From germline, CDR1 is SGHRS and CDR2 YFSETQ.

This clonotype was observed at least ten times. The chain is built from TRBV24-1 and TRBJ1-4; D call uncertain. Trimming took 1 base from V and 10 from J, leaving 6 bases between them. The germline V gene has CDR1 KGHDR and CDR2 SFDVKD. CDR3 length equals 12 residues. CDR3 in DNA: TGTGCCACCAGTGATTTAAGCGGAAAACTGTTTTTT. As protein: CATSDLSGKLFF.

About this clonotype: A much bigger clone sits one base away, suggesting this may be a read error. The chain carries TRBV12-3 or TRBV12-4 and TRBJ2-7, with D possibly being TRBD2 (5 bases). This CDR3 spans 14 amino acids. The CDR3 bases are TGTGCCAGCAGTTTTGGATCCAACTCTGGGGAGCAGTGCTTC. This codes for CASSFGSNSGEQCF.

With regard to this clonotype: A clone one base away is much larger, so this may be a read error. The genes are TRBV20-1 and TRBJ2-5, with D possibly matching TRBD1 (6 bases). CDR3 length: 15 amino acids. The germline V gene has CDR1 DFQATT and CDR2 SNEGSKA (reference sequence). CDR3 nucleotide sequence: TGCTGTGCTAGAGATGGACAGCCCTACCAAGAGACCCAGTACTTC. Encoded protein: CCARDGQPYQETQYF.

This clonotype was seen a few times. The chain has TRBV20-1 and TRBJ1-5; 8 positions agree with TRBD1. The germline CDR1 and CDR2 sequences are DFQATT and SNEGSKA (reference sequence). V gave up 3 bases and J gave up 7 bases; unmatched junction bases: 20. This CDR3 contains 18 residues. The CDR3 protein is CSASTLIVTGTGLQPQHF. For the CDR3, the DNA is TGCAGTGCTAGTACGCTGATCGTAACCGGGACAGGCTTACAGCCCCAGCATTTT.

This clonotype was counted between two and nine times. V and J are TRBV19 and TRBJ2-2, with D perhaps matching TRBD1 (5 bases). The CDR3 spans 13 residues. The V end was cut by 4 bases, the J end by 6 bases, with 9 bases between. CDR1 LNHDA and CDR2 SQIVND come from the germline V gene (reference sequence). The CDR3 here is CASSTGQPGELFF. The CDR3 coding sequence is TGTGCCAGTAGTACAGGGCAGCCCGGGGAGCTGTTTTTT.

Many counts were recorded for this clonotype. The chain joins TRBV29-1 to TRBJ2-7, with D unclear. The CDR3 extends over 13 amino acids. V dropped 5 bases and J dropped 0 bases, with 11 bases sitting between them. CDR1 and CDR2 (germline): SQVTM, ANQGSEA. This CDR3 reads CSVTDGVSYEQYF. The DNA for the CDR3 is TGCAGCGTTACTGATGGCGTCTCCTACGAGCAGTACTTC.